This T cell receptor (beta chain) derives from a study of shared clonotypes between healthy human individuals. A single count supports this clone. Antigen unknown. Terminally differentiated effector memory CD45RA+ cells were excluded from the naive CD8 cells, which were CD45RO-negative and positively selected for CCR7. This CDR3 spans 15 amino acids. CDR1 and CDR2 from the germline V gene are LGHNA and YSLEER. Trimming took off 0 bases at V and 2 bases at J, with 11 bases between the two ends. As handled by the study authors: As immunoSEQ supplied junction-only sequences (without quality scores), filtering differed. Clones were read by immunoSEQ multiplex PCR, and TCRdb kept only the in-frame ones, dropping some. That table is the source of V, J and clone size, and D and trimming were worked out from the DNA. The sample holds millions of clones; around 93% are singletons and the top ten take under 2%.

Study results and limitations: The four-donor shared clonotypes exceeded non-shared clonotypes in generation probability, with non-shared ones scoring lower. Naive subsets typically showed greater estimated richness than memory subsets.

Sequences were obtained from naive CD8+ T cells from PBMCs. The origin of this receptor is a man younger than 30 in good health. Some clones in this sample may be carry-over from other donors' samples. The gene calls are TRBV4-3 and TRBJ2-7; D perhaps matches TRBD2 (5 bases). CDR3 protein: CASSQDRTSTYEQYF. In DNA, the CDR3 is TGCGCCAGCAGCCAAGACAGAACTAGTACCTACGAGCAGTACTTC.